This T cell receptor (beta chain) was sequenced in a study of blood T cells in healthy people across ages. About this clonotype itself: What it binds is unknown.

Study-wide results and caveats: The unsorted PBMCs prevented any conclusive comparison of naive versus antigen-experienced cells. Estimates based on one million T cells were treated as lower bounds.

Alongside a J-beta primer mix, a sample-barcoded 5' primer served in a second PCR lasting about 6 to 12 cycles. From the 5' RACE reads, TCRdb called clonotypes with MiXCR, one entry per CDR3 protein. Of around 800,000 distinct CDR3 sequences detected, 62% appear once; the ten largest clones hold about 27%. All donors came from Russia, were Caucasian and healthy, and spanned ages about 6 to 100. Per-sample PBMC isolation yielded at least 6.5 million cells. The CDR3 sequence is 12 residues long. The V gene's germline CDR1 is MNHEY and CDR2 SVGEGT. The TCR originated in a man aged 30-40 years in good health. The sequencing sample was made of blood. The chain carries TRBV6-2 or TRBV6-3 and TRBJ2-7; maybe TRBD2 (6 bases). The DNA matches TRBJ2-5 better at its end, which makes the J call doubtful. The CDR3 region has the DNA TGTGCCAGCGCATCTAGCGCTGAGACCCAGTACTTC. Its translation: CASASSAETQYF.